This T cell receptor (beta chain) was identified during a study of T cells after yellow fever vaccination. TCRdb re-called the 5' RACE reads through MiXCR, storing one row per CDR3 protein. The table includes some 320,000 distinct CDR3 sequences, about 4.5% detected once. This clonotype was counted many times. From germline, CDR1 is DFQATT and CDR2 SNEGSKA (reference sequence). This CDR3 has 14 amino acids. Trimming stripped 0 bases from V and 2 bases from J, with 8 bases between. Sample: PBMCs, taken 15 days after the yellow fever booster vaccination. V gene TRBV20-1 combines with J gene TRBJ2-1; possibly TRBD2 for D (5 bases). The receptor was derived from a man between 18 and 29 years old who received the YFV17D yellow fever vaccine. Here the CDR3 DNA reads TGCAGTGCTAGAGACAGGACTCCCTACAATGAGCAGTTCTTC. Protein: CSARDRTPYNEQFF.